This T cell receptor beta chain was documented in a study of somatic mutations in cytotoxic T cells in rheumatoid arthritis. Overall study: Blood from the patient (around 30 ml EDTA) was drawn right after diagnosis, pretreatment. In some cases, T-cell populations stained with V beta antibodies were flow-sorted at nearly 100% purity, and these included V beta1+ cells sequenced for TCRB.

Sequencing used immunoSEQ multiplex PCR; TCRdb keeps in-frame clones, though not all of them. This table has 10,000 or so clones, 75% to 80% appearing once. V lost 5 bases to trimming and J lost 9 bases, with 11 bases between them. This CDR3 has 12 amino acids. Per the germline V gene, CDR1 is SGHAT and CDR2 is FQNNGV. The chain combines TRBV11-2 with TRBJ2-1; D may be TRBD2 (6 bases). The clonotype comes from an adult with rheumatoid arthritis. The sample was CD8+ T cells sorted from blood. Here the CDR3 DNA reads TGTGCCAGCAGCCCCGGGGGAATTGAGCAGTTCTTC. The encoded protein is CASSPGGIEQFF.